This T cell receptor (beta chain) was obtained from a study of CD8+CD57+ T cells in acquired aplastic anemia (dated by TCRdb to 2016 to 2019). Regarding the complete study: Extracted DNA from sorted CD4+ and CD8+ cells averaged about 3.4 ug, ranging from about 0.18 to 27.4 ug. CD8+CD57+ expansion was defined as frequency above the mean frequency observed in healthy subjects.

General findings and caveats noted by the study authors: Around 30 CD8+ CDR3 sequences were shared between patients and controls but appeared highly expressed in patients and within their immunodominant clones. Patients and healthy controls showed no significant difference in CD8+ Simpson's diversity (P=0.060).

This clonotype was counted ten times or more. The target of this receptor is not known. No DNA is shown, since the ends of the CDR3 on it are uncertain; the CDR3 is the one TCRdb lists. The CDR3 measures 16 amino acids from cysteine to phenylalanine. Genomic DNA was used as template for profiling of TCR beta VDJ combinations and CDR3 sequences. An Illumina HiSeq 2000 was the platform used for TCR repertoire sequencing. Per the original workflow: TRBV/TRBJ rearrangement plots, CDR3 size and DJ length profiles, and Simpson's diversity index were used to assess repertoires. The most abundant DNA sequence in the deep sequencing data was defined as the immunodominant clone. CDR3 amino acid sequences were screened for sharing across subjects and compared with published repertoires and the VDJdb database. TCRdb ran its own pipeline on the public reads, namely fastp trimming at Q25 and MiXCR clone calling, and kept in-frame beta chains. CDR3 protein duplicates are merged, each entry listing the most common genes and DNA. TCRdb assigned the V and J calls; the authors' analysis was not used. The sample has around 79,000 distinct CDR3 sequences on record, 55% to 75% of them singletons. The biggest ten clones account for 80% to 90% of the sample.

Flow cytometry had shown CD8+CD57+ cell expansion in the patients selected for sequencing. All patients had severe acquired aplastic anemia diagnosed by International Study of Aplastic Anemia and Agranulocytosis and Camitta criteria. Patients had received no therapy at the time of blood sampling. TCR repertoires of sorted CD4+ and CD8+ blood T cells from severe aplastic anemia patients and healthy subjects were deep-sequenced in the study. Patients were enrolled under clinicaltrials.gov protocols 00001620, 01623167, 00001397, 00071045, 00081523 and 00961064 in the USA. Ficoll-Paque density gradient centrifugation was used to isolate peripheral blood mononuclear cells. Before DNA extraction, CD4+ and CD8+ T cells were sorted by FACS or by magnetic beads.

This clonotype originated in a human donor with aplastic anemia. The chain couples TRBV7-5 to TRBJ1-1; the table assigns TRBD1, which was not confirmed against the DNA. TRBV7-5 represents a pseudogene. Sequencing was performed on sorted CD4+, CD8+, or CD8+CD57+ T cells (not recorded which) from PBMCs. The CDR3 protein is CISVPAHKGSNTEAFF.